This entry describes one T cell receptor beta chain. This specimen belongs to a study of blood T cell repertoires in COVID-19. Germline trimming cut 3 bases from V and 2 bases from J; bases unmatched to any gene: 9. The germline V gene has CDR1 SGHRS and CDR2 YFSETQ. This CDR3 region has 17 residues. Methods used by the authors: Estimation of nucleated cell counts relied on the amplification of reference gene primers. Clones were sequenced by immunoSEQ multiplex PCR, and TCRdb holds only the in-frame ones, with some missing. D and trimming were read from the DNA, whereas the V and J calls and clone size are those reported in that table. The profile shows about 180,000 clones, around 83% of them singletons. Two negative PCRs, clearance, or symptom resolution were required of recovered Cohort 3 donors.

Sequenced input: PBMCs or T cells enriched from blood (not recorded which). The receptor was derived from a man aged 35 to 55 who had recovered from COVID-19. The V and J genes are TRBV5-1 and TRBJ2-3, with TRBD2 identical over 10 bases. The CDR3 is CASSSARLAGPTDTQYF. Written as DNA, the CDR3 is TGCGCCAGCAGCTCGGCCCGACTAGCGGGTCCCACAGATACGCAGTATTTT. The full variable domain, in which reference TRBV5-1 and TRBJ2-3 provide the parts outside the CDR3, is KAGVTQTPRYLIKTRGQQVTLSCSPISGHRSVSWYQQTPGQGLQFLFEYFSETQRNKGNFPGRFSGRQFSNSRSEMNVSTLELGDSALYLCASSSARLAGPTDTQYFGPGTRLTVL.